This TCR beta chain was retrieved from a study of CD4 and CD8 cells across lung adenocarcinoma regions. Localized lung adenocarcinoma, a non-small cell lung cancer, affected the donors. TCRdb processed the PCR reads anew with MiXCR; each CDR3 protein has one entry. The sample carries 15,000 to 20,000 distinct CDR3 sequences, 50% recorded once. The CDR3 loop spans 14 amino acids. The V and J ends lost 7 bases and 9 bases, in that order; junction bases with no gene match: 11. CDR1 is MNHNS and CDR2 is SASEGT in the germline V gene. The chain uses TRBV6-1 and TRBJ2-3, with 9 positions matching TRBD1. The sequenced sample consisted of CD8+ T cells from the margin of a lung tumor. The clonotype was recovered from a male donor with lung adenocarcinoma. The CD4 and CD8 labels of this study may be unreliable. The CDR3 nucleotides are TGTGCCAGCAAGCGGACAGGGGACGAAGAGACGCAGTATTTT. Translating gives CASKRTGDEETQYF.